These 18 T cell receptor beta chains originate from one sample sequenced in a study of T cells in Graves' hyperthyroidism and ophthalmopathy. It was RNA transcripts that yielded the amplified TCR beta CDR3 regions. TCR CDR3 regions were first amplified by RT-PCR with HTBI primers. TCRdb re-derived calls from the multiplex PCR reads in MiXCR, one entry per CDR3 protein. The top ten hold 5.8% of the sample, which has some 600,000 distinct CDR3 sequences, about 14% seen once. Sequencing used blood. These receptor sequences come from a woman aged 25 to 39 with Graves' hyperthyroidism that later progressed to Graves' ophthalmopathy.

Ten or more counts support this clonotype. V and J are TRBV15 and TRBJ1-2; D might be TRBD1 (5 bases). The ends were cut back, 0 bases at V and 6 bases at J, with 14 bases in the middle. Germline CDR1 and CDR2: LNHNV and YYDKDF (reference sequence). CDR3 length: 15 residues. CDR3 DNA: TGTGCCACCAGCAGAGATAGTTTTTCCAGGGATGGCTACACCTTC. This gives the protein CATSRDSFSRDGYTF.

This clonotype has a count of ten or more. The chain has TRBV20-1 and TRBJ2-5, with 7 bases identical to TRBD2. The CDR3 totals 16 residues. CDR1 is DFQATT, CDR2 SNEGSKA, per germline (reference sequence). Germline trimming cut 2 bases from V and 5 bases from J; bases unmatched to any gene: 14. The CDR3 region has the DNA TGCAGTGCTAGACTCACCCTAGCGGCCTGGAGGGAGACCCAGTACTTC. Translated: CSARLTLAAWRETQYF.

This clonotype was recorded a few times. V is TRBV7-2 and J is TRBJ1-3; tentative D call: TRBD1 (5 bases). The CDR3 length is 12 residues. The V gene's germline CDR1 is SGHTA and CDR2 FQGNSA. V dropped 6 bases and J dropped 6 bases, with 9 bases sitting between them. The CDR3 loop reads CASSGGVNTIYF. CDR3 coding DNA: TGTGCCAGCAGTGGAGGGGTAAACACCATATATTTT.

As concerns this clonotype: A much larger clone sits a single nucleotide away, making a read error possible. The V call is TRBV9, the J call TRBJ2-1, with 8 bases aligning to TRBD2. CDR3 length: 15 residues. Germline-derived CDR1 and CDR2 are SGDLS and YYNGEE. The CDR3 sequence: CASSPPGLGVGEQLF. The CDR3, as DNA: TGTGCCAGCAGCCCGCCGGGACTAGGGGTGGGTGAGCAGCTCTTC.

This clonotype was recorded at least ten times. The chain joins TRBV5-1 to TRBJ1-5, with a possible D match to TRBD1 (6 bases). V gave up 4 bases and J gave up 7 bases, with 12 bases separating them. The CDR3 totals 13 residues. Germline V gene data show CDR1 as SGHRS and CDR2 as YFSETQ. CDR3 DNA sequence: TGCGCCAGCAGCGTAACACAGGGCCAGCCCCAGCATTTT. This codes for CASSVTQGQPQHF.

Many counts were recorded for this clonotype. CDR3 sequence (DNA): TGTGCCAGCAGGTCACTAGCGGGAGGGCGGGATGAGCAGTTCTTC. As protein: CASRSLAGGRDEQFF. The V and J genes are TRBV6-1 and TRBJ2-1, with 13 positions matching TRBD2. V lost 6 bases and J lost 8; bases outside the gene matches: 7. Germline CDR1 MNHNS, CDR2 SASEGT. The CDR3 covers 15 residues.

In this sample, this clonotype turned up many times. DNA for the CDR3: TGTGCCAGCAGCCCACCCGCGGGCAATGAGCAGTTCTTC. Translation gives CASSPPAGNEQFF. The V and J genes are TRBV11-3 and TRBJ2-1; the D gene is possibly TRBD2 (5 bases). Per germline, CDR1 SGHNT and CDR2 YENEEA. The CDR3 is made up of 13 amino acids. Between the trimmed V and J ends, which lost 5 bases and 6 bases, there was a span of 11 bases.

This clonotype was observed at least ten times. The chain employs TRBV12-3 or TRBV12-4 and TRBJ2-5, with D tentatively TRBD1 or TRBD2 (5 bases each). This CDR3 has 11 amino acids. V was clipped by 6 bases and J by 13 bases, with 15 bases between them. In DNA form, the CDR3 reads TGTGCCAGCAGCCAGACTTTGGGGACGTACTTC. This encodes CASSQTLGTYF.

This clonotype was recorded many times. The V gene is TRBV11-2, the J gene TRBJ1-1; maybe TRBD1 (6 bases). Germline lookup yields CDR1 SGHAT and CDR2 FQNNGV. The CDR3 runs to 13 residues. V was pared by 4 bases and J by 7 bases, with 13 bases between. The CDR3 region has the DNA TGTGCCAGCAGCTGGGGGCAGCCGGATGAAGCTTTCTTT. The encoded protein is CASSWGQPDEAFF.

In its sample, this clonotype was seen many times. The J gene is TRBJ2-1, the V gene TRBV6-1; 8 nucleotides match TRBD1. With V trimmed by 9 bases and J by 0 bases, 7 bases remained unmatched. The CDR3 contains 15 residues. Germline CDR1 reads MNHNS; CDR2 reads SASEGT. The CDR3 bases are TGTGCCAGTCCCAGGGGGCCCAGCTCCTACAATGAGCAGTTCTTC. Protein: CASPRGPSSYNEQFF.

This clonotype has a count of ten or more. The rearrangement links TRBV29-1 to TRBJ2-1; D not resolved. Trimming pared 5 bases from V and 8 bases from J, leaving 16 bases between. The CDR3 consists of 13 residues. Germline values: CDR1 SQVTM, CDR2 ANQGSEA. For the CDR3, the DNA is TGCAGCGTTCTCCTAGAAAGCCCGTATGAGCAGTTCTTC. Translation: CSVLLESPYEQFF.

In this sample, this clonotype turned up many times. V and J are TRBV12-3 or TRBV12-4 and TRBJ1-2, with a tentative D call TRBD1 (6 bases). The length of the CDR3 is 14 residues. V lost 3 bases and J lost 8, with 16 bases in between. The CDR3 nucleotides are TGTGCCAGCAGTTTTGGGGGACAAGGGGGGGGCTACACCTTC. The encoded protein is CASSFGGQGGGYTF.

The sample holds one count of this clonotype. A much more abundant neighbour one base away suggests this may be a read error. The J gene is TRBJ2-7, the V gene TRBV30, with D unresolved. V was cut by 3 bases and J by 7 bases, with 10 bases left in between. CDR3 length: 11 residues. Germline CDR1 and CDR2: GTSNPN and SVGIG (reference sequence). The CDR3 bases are TGTGCCTGGAGCCCCCTAGGTGAGCAGTACTTC. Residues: CAWSPLGEQYF.

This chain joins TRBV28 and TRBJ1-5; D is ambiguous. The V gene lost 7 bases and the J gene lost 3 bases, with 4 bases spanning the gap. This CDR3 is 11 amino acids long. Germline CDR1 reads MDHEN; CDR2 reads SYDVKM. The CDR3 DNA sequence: TGTGCCAGCAATGACAATCAGCCCCAGCATTTT. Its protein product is CASNDNQPQHF.

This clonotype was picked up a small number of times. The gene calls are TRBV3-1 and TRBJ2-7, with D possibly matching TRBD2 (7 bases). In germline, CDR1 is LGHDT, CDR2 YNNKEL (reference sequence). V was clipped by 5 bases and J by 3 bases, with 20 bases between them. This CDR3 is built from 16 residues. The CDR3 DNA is TGTGCCAGCAGCACCCGCGGGGGCGGGAGCCTCTACGAGCAGTACTTC. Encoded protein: CASSTRGGGSLYEQYF.

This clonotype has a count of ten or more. The CDR3 bases are TGTGCCAGTAGTACCAGACAGGGGAGAAACTATGGCTACACCTTC. It is translated as CASSTRQGRNYGYTF. J is TRBJ1-2 and V is TRBV19; the match to TRBD1 covers 8 bases. The CDR3 consists of 15 residues. V gave up 4 bases and J gave up 2 bases; unmatched junction bases: 6. Looked up from germline, CDR1 is LNHDA and CDR2 is SQIVND (reference sequence). The whole variable domain, filled in from reference TRBV19 and TRBJ1-2, reads DGGITQSPKYLFRKEGQNVTLSCEQNLNHDAMYWYRQDPGQGLRLIYYSQIVNDFQKGDIAEGYSVSREKKESFPLTVTSAQKNPTAFYLCASSTRQGRNYGYTFGSGTRLTVV.

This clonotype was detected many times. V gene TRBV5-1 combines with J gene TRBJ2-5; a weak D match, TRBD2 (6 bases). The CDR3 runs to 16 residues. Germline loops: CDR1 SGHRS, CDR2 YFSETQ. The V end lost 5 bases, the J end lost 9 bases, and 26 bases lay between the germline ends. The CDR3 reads CASRPEPGRRELAQYF. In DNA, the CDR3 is TGCGCCAGCAGGCCAGAACCGGGACGGAGGGAATTGGCCCAGTACTTC.

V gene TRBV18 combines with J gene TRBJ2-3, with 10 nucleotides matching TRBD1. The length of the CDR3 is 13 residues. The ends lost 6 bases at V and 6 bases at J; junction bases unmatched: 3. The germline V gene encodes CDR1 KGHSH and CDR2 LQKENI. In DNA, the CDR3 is TGTGCCAGCTCGGGGACAGGGGACGATACGCAGTATTTT. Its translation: CASSGTGDDTQYF.